The 4 T cell receptor beta chains presented below share a single source sample, sequenced in a study of T cells after yellow fever vaccination. TCRdb used MiXCR to reprocess the 5' RACE reads, holding one entry per CDR3 protein. The sample records some 63,000 distinct CDR3 sequences, approximately 7.4% being singletons. Sequencing was performed on CD8+ T cells sorted from PBMCs, taken 15 days after the yellow fever booster vaccination. The receptor source for this set is a man aged 30 to 45 who received the YFV17D yellow fever vaccine.

This clonotype was recorded many times. V gene TRBV9 combines with J gene TRBJ2-1; D gene uncertain. This CDR3 comprises 15 residues. Germline CDR1 reads SGDLS; CDR2 reads YYNGEE. V lost 0 bases, J lost 8 bases, and 15 bases lay in between. CDR3 nucleotides: TGTGCCAGCAGCGTAGCAGGCTTCTCGGTAGATGAGCAGTTCTTC. It codes for CASSVAGFSVDEQFF.

This clonotype was counted many times. This chain joins TRBV20-1 and TRBJ2-3; D gene ambiguous. CDR1 and CDR2 from the germline V gene are DFQATT and SNEGSKA (reference sequence). This CDR3 has 15 amino acids. Trimming pared 3 bases from V and 2 bases from J, leaving 15 bases between. In DNA form, the CDR3 reads TGCAGTGCTAGCTTGGTTGGGCTACCCACAGATACGCAGTATTTT. Translating gives CSASLVGLPTDTQYF.

Many counts were recorded for this clonotype. The chain is built from TRBV7-2 and TRBJ2-7, with D perhaps TRBD2 (5 bases). Germline V gene sequence: CDR1 SGHTA, CDR2 FQGNSA. CDR3 size: 13 residues. Trimming removed 0 bases from V and 6 bases from J, with 9 bases in between. CDR3 bases: TGTGCCAGCAGCTTAGCGGGAGTACGCGAGCAGTACTTC. Translated, it gives CASSLAGVREQYF.

Remarks on this clonotype: A read error may explain this, as a much larger clone is one base away. V usage is TRBV7-2 and J usage is TRBJ2-2; D not certain. CDR1 and CDR2 from the germline V gene are SGHTA and FQGNSA. The CDR3 totals 12 residues. V shed 2 bases and J shed 6 bases, with 4 bases lying between them. CDR3 sequence reads: CASSLTSGELFF. As DNA, the CDR3 is TGTGCCAGCAGCTTAACGTCCGGGGAGCTGTTTTTT.